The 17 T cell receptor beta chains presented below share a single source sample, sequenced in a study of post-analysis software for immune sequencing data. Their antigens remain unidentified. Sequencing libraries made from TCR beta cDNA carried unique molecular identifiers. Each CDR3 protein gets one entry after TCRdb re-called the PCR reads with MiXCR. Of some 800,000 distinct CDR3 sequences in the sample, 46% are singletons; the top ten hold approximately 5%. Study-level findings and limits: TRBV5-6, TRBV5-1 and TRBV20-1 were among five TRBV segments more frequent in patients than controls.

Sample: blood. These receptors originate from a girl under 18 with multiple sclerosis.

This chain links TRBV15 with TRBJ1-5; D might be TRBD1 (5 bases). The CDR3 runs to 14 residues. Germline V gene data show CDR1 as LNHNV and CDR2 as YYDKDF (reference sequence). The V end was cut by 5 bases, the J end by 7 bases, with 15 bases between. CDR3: CATSPAGKGQPQHF. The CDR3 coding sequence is TGTGCCACCAGCCCAGCGGGGAAGGGGCAGCCCCAGCATTTT.

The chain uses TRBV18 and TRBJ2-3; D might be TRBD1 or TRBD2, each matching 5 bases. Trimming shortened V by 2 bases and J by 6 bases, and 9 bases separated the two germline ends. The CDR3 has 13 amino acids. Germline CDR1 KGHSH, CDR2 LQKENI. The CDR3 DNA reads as TGTGCCAGCTCACCAGGGGACGGGGATACGCAGTATTTT. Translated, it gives CASSPGDGDTQYF.

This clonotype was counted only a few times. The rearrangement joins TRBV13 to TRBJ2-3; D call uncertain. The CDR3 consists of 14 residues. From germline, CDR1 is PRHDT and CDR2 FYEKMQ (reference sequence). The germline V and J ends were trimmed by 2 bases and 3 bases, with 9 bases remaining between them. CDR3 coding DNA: TGTGCCAGCAGCTTAAGGCAGATTACAGATACGCAGTATTTT. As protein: CASSLRQITDTQYF. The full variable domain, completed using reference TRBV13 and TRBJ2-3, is AAGVIQSPRHLIKEKRETATLKCYPIPRHDTVYWYQQGPGQDPQFLISFYEKMQSDKGSIPDRFSAQQFSDYHSELNMSSLELGDSALYFCASSLRQITDTQYFGPGTRLTVL.

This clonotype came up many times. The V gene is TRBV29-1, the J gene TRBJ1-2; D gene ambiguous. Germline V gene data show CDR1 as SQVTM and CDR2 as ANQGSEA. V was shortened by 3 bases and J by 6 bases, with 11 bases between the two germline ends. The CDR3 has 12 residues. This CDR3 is CSVDSRTDGYTF. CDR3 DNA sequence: TGCAGCGTTGATAGTCGGACGGATGGCTACACCTTC. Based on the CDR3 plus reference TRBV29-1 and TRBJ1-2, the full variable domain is SAVISQKPSRDICQRGTSLTIQCQVDSQVTMMFWYRQQPGQSLTLIATANQGSEATYESGFVIDKFPISRPNLTFSTLTVSNMSPEDSSIYLCSVDSRTDGYTFGSGTRLTVV.

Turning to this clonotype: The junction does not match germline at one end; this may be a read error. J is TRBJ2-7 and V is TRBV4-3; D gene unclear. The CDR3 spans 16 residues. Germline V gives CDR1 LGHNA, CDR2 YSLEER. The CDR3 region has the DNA TGCGCCAGCAGCCATAATTGGCGGCCGAGCTCCTACGAGCGGTACTTC. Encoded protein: CASSHNWRPSSYERYF.

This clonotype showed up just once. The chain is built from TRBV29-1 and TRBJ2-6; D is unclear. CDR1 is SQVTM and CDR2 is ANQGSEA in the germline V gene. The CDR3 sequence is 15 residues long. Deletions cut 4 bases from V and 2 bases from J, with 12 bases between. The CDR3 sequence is CSVGSASAGANVLTF. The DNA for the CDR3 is TGCAGCGTTGGGTCAGCATCGGCTGGGGCCAACGTCCTGACTTTC.

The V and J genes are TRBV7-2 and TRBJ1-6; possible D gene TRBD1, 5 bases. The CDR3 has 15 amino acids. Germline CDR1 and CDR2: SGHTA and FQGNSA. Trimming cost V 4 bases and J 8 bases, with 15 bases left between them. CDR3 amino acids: CASSWDGRGDSPLHF. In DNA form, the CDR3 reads TGTGCCAGCAGCTGGGACGGACGAGGGGATTCACCCCTCCACTTT.

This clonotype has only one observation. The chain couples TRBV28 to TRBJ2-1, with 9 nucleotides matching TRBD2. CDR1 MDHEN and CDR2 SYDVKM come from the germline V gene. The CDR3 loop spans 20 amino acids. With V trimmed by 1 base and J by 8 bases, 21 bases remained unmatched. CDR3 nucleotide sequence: TGTGCCAGCAGTTTATCGGGGACTAGCAGAGATAGGTCGCGCCGGGATGAGCAGTTCTTC. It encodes CASSLSGTSRDRSRRDEQFF.

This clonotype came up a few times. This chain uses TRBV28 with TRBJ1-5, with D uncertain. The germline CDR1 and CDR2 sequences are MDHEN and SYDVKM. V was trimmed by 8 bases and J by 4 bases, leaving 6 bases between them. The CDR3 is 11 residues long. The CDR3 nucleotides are TGTGCCAGCCAGGATAATCAGCCCCAGCATTTT. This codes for CASQDNQPQHF.

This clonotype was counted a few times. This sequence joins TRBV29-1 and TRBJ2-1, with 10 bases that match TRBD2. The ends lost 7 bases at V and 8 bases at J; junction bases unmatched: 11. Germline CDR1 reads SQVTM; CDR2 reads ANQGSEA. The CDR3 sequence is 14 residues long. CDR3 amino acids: CSAESGRGRDEQFF. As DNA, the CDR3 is TGCAGCGCAGAGAGCGGGAGGGGTCGTGATGAGCAGTTCTTC.

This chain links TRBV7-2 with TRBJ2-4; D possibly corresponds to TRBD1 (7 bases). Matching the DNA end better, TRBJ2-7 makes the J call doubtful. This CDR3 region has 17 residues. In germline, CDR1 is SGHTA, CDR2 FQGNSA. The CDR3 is CASSASWQGGAVSEQYF. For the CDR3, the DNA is TGTGCCAGCAGCGCCAGTTGGCAGGGGGGTGCGGTGAGCGAGCAGTACTTC.

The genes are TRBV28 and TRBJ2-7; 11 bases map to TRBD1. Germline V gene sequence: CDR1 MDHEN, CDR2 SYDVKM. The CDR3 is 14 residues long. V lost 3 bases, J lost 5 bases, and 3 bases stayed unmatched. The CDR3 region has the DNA TGTGCCAGCAGTTTTCAGGGACAGGGGGACGAGCAGTACTTC. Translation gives CASSFQGQGDEQYF. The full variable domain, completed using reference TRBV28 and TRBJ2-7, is DVKVTQSSRYLVKRTGEKVFLECVQDMDHENMFWYRQDPGLGLRLIYFSYDVKMKEKGDIPEGYSVSREKKERFSLILESASTNQTSMYLCASSFQGQGDEQYFGPGTRLTVT.

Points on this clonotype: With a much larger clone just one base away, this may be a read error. The CDR3 DNA is TGTGCCAGCAGCCAAGATAGACCGGGACAGGGCACAGATACGCAGTATTTT. Protein sequence: CASSQDRPGQGTDTQYF. V is TRBV14 and J is TRBJ2-3; 8 bases fit TRBD1. Germline CDR1 SGHDN, CDR2 FVKESK. This CDR3 has 17 amino acids. V was clipped by 0 bases and J by 1 base; unmatched bases: 6.

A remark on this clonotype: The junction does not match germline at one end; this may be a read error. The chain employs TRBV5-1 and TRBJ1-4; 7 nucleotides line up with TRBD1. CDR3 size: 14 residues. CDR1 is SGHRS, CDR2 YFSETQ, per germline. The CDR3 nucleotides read TGCGCCGGCAGCCCCTCAGGGGGGCCTGAAAAACTGTTTTTT. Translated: CAGSPSGGPEKLFF.

The CDR3 nucleotides read TGTGCCAGCAGTTACCCAACCTACGAGCAGTACTTC. It codes for CASSYPTYEQYF. The J gene is TRBJ2-7, the V gene TRBV6-2 or TRBV6-3; D gene unclear. The germline V gene encodes CDR1 MNHEY and CDR2 SVGEGT. Trimming pared 2 bases from V and 2 bases from J, leaving 4 bases between. The CDR3 is 12 residues long.

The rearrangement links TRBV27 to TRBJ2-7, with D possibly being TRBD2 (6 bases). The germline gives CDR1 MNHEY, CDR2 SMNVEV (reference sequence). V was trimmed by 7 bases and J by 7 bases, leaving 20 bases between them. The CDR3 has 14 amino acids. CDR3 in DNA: TGTGCCAGCAACCGGGACTTCACCTACAATGAGCAGTACTTC. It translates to CASNRDFTYNEQYF.

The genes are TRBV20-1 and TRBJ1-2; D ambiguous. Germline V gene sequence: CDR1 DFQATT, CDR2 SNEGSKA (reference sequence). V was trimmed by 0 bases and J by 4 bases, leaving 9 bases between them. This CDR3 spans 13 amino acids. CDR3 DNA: TGCAGTGCTAGAGAGCTGGGAACCTATGGCTACACCTTC. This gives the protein CSARELGTYGYTF.